In this sample, the clone carrying this T cell receptor beta chain turned up once. Its target is unknown. Repertoires were generated with immunoSEQ multiplex PCR, while TCRdb's copy carries only in-frame clones and drops some. The top ten clones hold 0.55% to 0.65% of a sample with around 80,000 clones, 92% of them seen once. The sample belongs to a study of OX40 agonist ivuxolimab in advanced cancers. About the research overall: Dose-escalation cases comprised hepatocellular carcinoma, melanoma, renal cell or head and neck cancer.

The study's findings and limits: Dosing at 0.1 to 3.0 mg/kg was accompanied by clonal expansion of CD4+ and CD8+ blood T cells by week 6. Fewer expanded clones were found on average in CD4+ than in CD8+ T cells.

CDR1 is SGHRS, CDR2 YFSETQ, per germline. After removal of 3 bases from V and 7 bases from J, the junction contained 9 bases not matched to a gene. The CDR3 covers 16 residues. Sequenced here: CD4+ or CD8+ T cells sorted from blood, sampled in a trial of the OX40 agonist ivuxolimab. The gene calls are TRBV5-1 and TRBJ2-2; 10 bases are a match to TRBD2. The source of this sequence is an adult with an advanced solid tumor such as melanoma, head and neck, liver or kidney cancer. The CDR3 spells CASSSSRLAGNGELFF. CDR3 nucleotides: TGCGCCAGCAGCTCCAGCAGACTAGCGGGCAACGGGGAGCTGTTTTTT.